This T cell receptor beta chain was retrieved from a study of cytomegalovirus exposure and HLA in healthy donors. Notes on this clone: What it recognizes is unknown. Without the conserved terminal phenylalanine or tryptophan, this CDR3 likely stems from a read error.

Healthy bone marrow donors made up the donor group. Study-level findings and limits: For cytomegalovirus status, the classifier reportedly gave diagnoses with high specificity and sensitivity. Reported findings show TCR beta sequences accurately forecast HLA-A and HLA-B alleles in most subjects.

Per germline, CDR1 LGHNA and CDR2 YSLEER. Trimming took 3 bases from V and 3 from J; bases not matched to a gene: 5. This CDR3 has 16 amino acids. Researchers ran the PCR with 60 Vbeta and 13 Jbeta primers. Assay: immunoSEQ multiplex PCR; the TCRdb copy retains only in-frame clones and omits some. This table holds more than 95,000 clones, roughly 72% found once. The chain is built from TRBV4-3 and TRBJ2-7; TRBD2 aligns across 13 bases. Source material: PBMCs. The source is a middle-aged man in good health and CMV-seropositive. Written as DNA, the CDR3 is TGCGCCAGCAGCCAGGGGACTAGCGGGACGTACTACGAGCAGTACCTC. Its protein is CASSQGTSGTYYEQYL.